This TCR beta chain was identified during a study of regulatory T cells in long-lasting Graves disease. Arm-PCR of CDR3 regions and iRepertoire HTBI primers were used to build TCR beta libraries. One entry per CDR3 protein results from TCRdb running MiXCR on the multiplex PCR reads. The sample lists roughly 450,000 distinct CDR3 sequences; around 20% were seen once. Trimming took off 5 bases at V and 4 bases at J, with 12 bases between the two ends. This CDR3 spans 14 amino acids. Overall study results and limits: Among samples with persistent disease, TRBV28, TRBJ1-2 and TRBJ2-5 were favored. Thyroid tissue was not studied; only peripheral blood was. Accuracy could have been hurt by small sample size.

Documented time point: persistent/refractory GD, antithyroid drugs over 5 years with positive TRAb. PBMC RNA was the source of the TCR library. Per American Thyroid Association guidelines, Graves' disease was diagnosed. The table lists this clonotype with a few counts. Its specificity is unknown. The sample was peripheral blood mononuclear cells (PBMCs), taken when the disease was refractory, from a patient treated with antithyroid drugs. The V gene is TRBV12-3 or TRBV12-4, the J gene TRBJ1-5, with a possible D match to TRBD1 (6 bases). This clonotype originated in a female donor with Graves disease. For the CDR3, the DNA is TGTGCCAGCAGTAGTACAGGGTTAAATCAGCCCCAGCATTTT. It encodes CASSSTGLNQPQHF.